These 29 T cell receptor beta chains originate from one sample sequenced in a study of preoperative IRX-2 immunotherapy in early breast cancer. Using immunoSEQ multiplex PCR, the repertoire was profiled, and TCRdb retains in-frame clones only, with some absent. The sample yields about 32,000 clones, less than 90% seen once. Treatment denoted: preoperative locoregional IRX-2 cytokine immunotherapy. The sequencing used lymph node tissue, collected from a patient treated with IRX-2 immunotherapy. The receptors derive from a human donor with breast cancer.

The chain joins TRBV5-1 to TRBJ2-7; weak D call: TRBD2 (5 bases). CDR1 is SGHRS, CDR2 YFSETQ, per germline. V shed 2 bases and J shed 4 bases, with 13 bases lying between them. The CDR3 sequence is 14 residues long. The CDR3 is CASSFSGGQYEQYF. In DNA, the CDR3 is TGCGCCAGCAGCTTTTCGGGCGGGCAGTACGAGCAGTACTTC.

The chain links TRBV6-8 to TRBJ2-2, with a tentative D call TRBD1 (5 bases). Trimming stripped 8 bases from V and 1 base from J, with 11 bases between. CDR1 is MNHGY and CDR2 is SAAAGT in the germline V gene. The CDR3 runs 14 residues. The CDR3 here is CASPSTGNTGELFF. The DNA of the CDR3 is TGTGCCAGCCCTTCAACAGGGAACACCGGGGAGCTGTTTTTT.

The chain joins TRBV18 to TRBJ2-2; D remains ambiguous. The DNA end lines up better with TRBJ1-3; the J call may be wrong. The CDR3 extends over 14 amino acids. Germline CDR1 is KGHSH and CDR2 is LQKENI. CDR3 in amino acids: CASSEGHSGNTIYF. In nucleotides, the CDR3 is TGTGCCAGCTCAGAGGGCCACTCTGGAAACACCATATATTTT.

The rearrangement uses TRBV28 and TRBJ1-2; possible D gene TRBD1, 6 bases. Per the germline V gene, CDR1 is MDHEN and CDR2 is SYDVKM. V gave up 10 bases and J gave up 1 base, with 13 bases separating them. The CDR3 sequence is 13 residues long. Here the CDR3 DNA reads TGTGCCATCCAACAGGGAATTAACTATGGCTACACCTTC. Translation: CAIQQGINYGYTF.

The gene calls are TRBV19 and TRBJ1-5; D not certain. The CDR3 length is 13 residues. The V end was cut by 5 bases, the J end by 3 bases, with 8 bases between. Germline values: CDR1 LNHDA, CDR2 SQIVND (reference sequence). Here the CDR3 DNA reads TGTGCCAGTAGTCGGCGGGTCAATCAGCCCCAGCATTTT. Translating it yields CASSRRVNQPQHF.

The V gene is TRBV15, the J gene TRBJ1-5; D gene uncertain. The CDR3 sequence is 16 residues long. CDR1 LNHNV and CDR2 YYDKDF come from the germline V gene (reference sequence). Trimming stripped 0 bases from V and 9 bases from J, with 18 bases between. The CDR3: CATSREGHGTVRPQHF. The DNA of the CDR3 is TGTGCCACCAGCAGAGAAGGGCATGGAACGGTAAGGCCCCAGCATTTT.

CDR3 nucleotide sequence: TGTGCCAGCAGTTTCCTCGGGACAGGGGTTTCTGGCTACACCTTC. Translating gives CASSFLGTGVSGYTF. The chain couples TRBV6-8 to TRBJ1-2; 10 nucleotides agree with TRBD1. Germline V lookup: CDR1 MNHGY, CDR2 SAAAGT. V was clipped by 4 bases and J by 7 bases; unmatched bases: 9. The CDR3 has 15 amino acids.

The rearrangement links TRBV29-1 to TRBJ1-3, with 9 bases identical to TRBD1. The J segment lost 1 base and the V segment lost 3 bases, leaving 1 base of the junction unmatched. The CDR3 is 14 amino acids. Germline V CDR1 and CDR2: SQVTM, ANQGSEA. CDR3 nucleotides: TGCAGCGTTGAGACAGGGGGGTCTGGAAACACCATATATTTT. Translating gives CSVETGGSGNTIYF.

This clone showed up just a few times. The J gene is TRBJ2-5, the V gene TRBV30; D is unresolved. CDR1 is GTSNPN, CDR2 SVGIG, per germline (reference sequence). This CDR3 contains 11 residues. Trimming took 7 bases from V and 3 from J, leaving 9 bases between them. In nucleotides, the CDR3 is TGTGCCTCCTCACGAAAAGAGACCCAGTACTTC. It translates to CASSRKETQYF.

This rearrangement joins TRBV7-1 to TRBJ2-3; TRBD1 agrees at 9 bases. TRBV7-1 is treated as an ORF (open reading frame) with a function not yet certain. V dropped 5 bases and J dropped 3; count of bases not matched to a gene: 3. The CDR3 consists of 14 residues. As DNA, the CDR3 is TGTGCCAGCAGCCTGGACAGGGGAACAGATACGCAGTATTTT. As protein: CASSLDRGTDTQYF.

The sample holds one count of this clone. This chain joins TRBV10-2 and TRBJ1-5; no clear D. Trimming removed 9 bases from V and 3 bases from J, with 9 bases in between. Germline lookup yields CDR1 WSHSY and CDR2 SAAADI. The CDR3 has 12 amino acids. The CDR3 DNA is TGCGCCAGTCGGGCCTCCAATCAGCCCCAGCATTTT. Protein: CASRASNQPQHF.

This chain joins TRBV7-6 and TRBJ1-5, with 8 positions matching TRBD1. Trimming took 3 bases from V and 4 from J; bases not matched to a gene: 5. The germline V gene encodes CDR1 SGHVS and CDR2 FNYEAQ. This CDR3 region has 15 residues. This CDR3 reads CASSLAGGENQPQHF. CDR3 sequence (DNA): TGTGCCAGCAGCTTGGCAGGGGGCGAAAATCAGCCCCAGCATTTT.

The V gene is TRBV19, the J gene TRBJ1-2; D unresolved. CDR1 is LNHDA, CDR2 SQIVND, per germline (reference sequence). Trimming removed 9 bases from V and 8 bases from J, with 16 bases in between. This CDR3 has 12 residues. CDR3 DNA sequence: TGTGCCAGCACCCGCCCCGGAGGAGGCTACACCTTC. This sequence encodes CASTRPGGGYTF. The complete variable domain, with remaining parts taken from reference TRBV19 and TRBJ1-2, reads DGGITQSPKYLFRKEGQNVTLSCEQNLNHDAMYWYRQDPGQGLRLIYYSQIVNDFQKGDIAEGYSVSREKKESFPLTVTSAQKNPTAFYLCASTRPGGGYTFGSGTRLTVV.

The genes are TRBV30 and TRBJ2-5, with unresolved D. The CDR3 contains 11 residues. Trimming removed 0 bases at V and 12 bases at J, with 11 bases between. Germline assignment: CDR1 GTSNPN and CDR2 SVGIG (reference sequence). CDR3 sequence (DNA): TGTGCCTGGAGTGTCCGGACCGCCGAGTACTTC. It is translated as CAWSVRTAEYF.

This clone was counted only a few times. V and J are TRBV18 and TRBJ1-1; no reliable D call. The germline V gene encodes CDR1 KGHSH and CDR2 LQKENI. CDR3 length: 15 residues. V was shortened by 1 base and J by 6 bases, with 15 bases between the two germline ends. CDR3 nucleotide sequence: TGTGCCAGCTCACCACGTTTGGGCTGGGAGGCTGAAGCTTTCTTT. It translates to CASSPRLGWEAEAFF.

This clone has a handful of counts. The rearrangement uses TRBV30 and TRBJ1-1; D is uncertain. The germline V and J ends were trimmed by 2 bases and 5 bases, with 9 bases remaining between them. The CDR3 loop spans 12 amino acids. Looked up from germline, CDR1 is GTSNPN and CDR2 is SVGIG (reference sequence). The CDR3 here is CAWSTGRTEAFF. The DNA of the CDR3 is TGTGCCTGGAGTACGGGTAGAACTGAAGCTTTCTTT.

The chain employs TRBV28 and TRBJ1-1; 7 positions match TRBD1. CDR3 size: 12 residues. Germline V lookup: CDR1 MDHEN, CDR2 SYDVKM. J lost 7 bases, V lost 3 bases, and 2 bases had no gene match. Written as DNA, the CDR3 is TGTGCCAGCAGTTTGGGACAGCTTGAAGCTTTCTTT. The encoded protein is CASSLGQLEAFF.

The rearrangement links TRBV29-1 to TRBJ2-2, with D perhaps assigned TRBD1 or TRBD2 (6 bases each). The V and J ends lost 5 bases and 6 bases respectively, with 19 bases between them. Germline assignment: CDR1 SQVTM and CDR2 ANQGSEA. The length of the CDR3 is 15 residues. The CDR3 here is CSVWAQGGGPGELFF. The CDR3 DNA reads as TGCAGCGTTTGGGCACAGGGAGGTGGTCCCGGGGAGCTGTTTTTT.

This clone turned up a few times. The chain recombines TRBV18 with TRBJ1-2; D gene unclear. Germline V gene sequence: CDR1 KGHSH, CDR2 LQKENI. This CDR3 has 14 amino acids. The V gene lost 3 bases and the J gene lost 2 bases, with 10 bases spanning the gap. The CDR3 DNA reads as TGTGCCAGCTCACCTAAGACGGGGAACTATGGCTACACCTTC. This codes for CASSPKTGNYGYTF.

The chain links TRBV11-3 to TRBJ2-7, with 10 bases fitting TRBD2. The CDR3 sequence is 14 residues long. After removal of 3 bases from V and 7 bases from J, the junction contained 6 bases not matched to a gene. Germline V gene data show CDR1 as SGHNT and CDR2 as YENEEA. The CDR3 region is CASSFGLAGGEQYF. CDR3 DNA sequence: TGTGCCAGCAGCTTCGGGTTAGCGGGAGGTGAGCAGTACTTC.

This sequence joins TRBV19 and TRBJ2-5, with a weak D call TRBD2 (6 bases). The CDR3 loop spans 13 amino acids. Germline V lookup: CDR1 LNHDA, CDR2 SQIVND (reference sequence). Trimming took off 7 bases at V and 2 bases at J, with 11 bases between the two ends. This CDR3 is CASNAGRQETQYF. CDR3 nucleotide sequence: TGTGCCAGTAACGCCGGGAGACAAGAGACCCAGTACTTC.

By sample fraction, this clone is medium-sized (0.01 to 0.1%). The V and J genes are TRBV28 and TRBJ2-4; TRBD1 or TRBD2 may be the D gene (5 bases each). Trimming took 3 bases from V and 1 from J, leaving 10 bases between them. The CDR3 contains 15 residues. Germline V gene sequence: CDR1 MDHEN, CDR2 SYDVKM. The CDR3 coding sequence is TGTGCCAGCAGTTTGAACGGGGCGGCCAAAAACATTCAGTACTTC. Its protein product is CASSLNGAAKNIQYF.

This chain joins TRBV28 and TRBJ1-4; TRBD1 is a possible D gene (5 bases). This CDR3 is built from 15 residues. Germline CDR1 is MDHEN and CDR2 is SYDVKM. Trimming took off 6 bases at V and 3 bases at J, with 14 bases between the two ends. The CDR3 DNA sequence: TGTGCCAGCAGCCCGATCCAGGGTCCTAATGAAAAACTGTTTTTT. Encoded protein: CASSPIQGPNEKLFF. The variable domain in full, with the rest retrieved from reference TRBV28 and TRBJ1-4, is DVKVTQSSRYLVKRTGEKVFLECVQDMDHENMFWYRQDPGLGLRLIYFSYDVKMKEKGDIPEGYSVSREKKERFSLILESASTNQTSMYLCASSPIQGPNEKLFFGSGTQLSVL.

V and J are TRBV30 and TRBJ2-3; D remains ambiguous. Deletions cut 3 bases from V and 8 bases from J, with 12 bases between. This CDR3 comprises 12 residues. The germline V gene encodes CDR1 GTSNPN and CDR2 SVGIG (reference sequence). The CDR3 reads CAWRLGLGTQYF. In DNA, the CDR3 is TGTGCCTGGAGACTGGGATTAGGTACGCAGTATTTT.

The rearrangement uses TRBV10-2 and TRBJ1-5, with TRBD1 matching 7 bases. The germline V gene has CDR1 WSHSY and CDR2 SAAADI. The V segment lost 6 bases and the J segment 5 bases; nucleotides outside the gene matches: 7. The CDR3 is 14 amino acids. CDR3 sequence (DNA): TGCGCCAGCAGGAGGGACAGATCCCATCAGCCCCAGCATTTT. Amino acid sequence: CASRRDRSHQPQHF.

This chain's CDR3 is CASSQRIVWTGGEEDTQYF. The CDR3 nucleotides are TGCGCCAGCAGCCAAAGGATCGTCTGGACAGGGGGCGAGGAAGATACGCAGTATTTT. V gene TRBV5-1 combines with J gene TRBJ2-3; the match to TRBD1 covers 11 bases. The germline V gene has CDR1 SGHRS and CDR2 YFSETQ. The CDR3 loop spans 19 amino acids. V shed 4 bases, J shed 5 bases, and the junction held 18 bases outside the gene matches.

The gene calls are TRBV6-1 and TRBJ2-5, with D possibly being TRBD2 (6 bases). Looked up from germline, CDR1 is MNHNS and CDR2 is SASEGT. CDR3 length equals 12 residues. V shed 0 bases and J shed 7 bases, with 6 bases lying between them. The CDR3 protein is CASSEAGGTQYF. The CDR3 coding sequence is TGTGCCAGCAGTGAAGCGGGGGGGACCCAGTACTTC.

With regard to this clone: One junction end does not reproduce the germline sequence, and a read error may be involved. The chain combines TRBV6-8 with TRBJ2-7, with TRBD2 as a possible D gene (5 bases). The CDR3 length is 14 residues. Germline assignment: CDR1 MNHGY and CDR2 SAAAGT. The CDR3 nucleotides read TGTGCCATCAGTTATGACTCTGAGACTATCATCCAGTACTTC. Translating gives CAISYDSETIIQYF.

This chain connects TRBV29-1 to TRBJ2-5; D might be TRBD2 (6 bases). This CDR3 is 16 amino acids long. Per germline, CDR1 SQVTM and CDR2 ANQGSEA. Trimming removed 3 bases at V and 4 bases at J, with 21 bases between. The CDR3 region has the DNA TGCAGCGTTGATCGGCAAAGGGGACGGAGGGTAGAGACCCAGTACTTC. Its protein is CSVDRQRGRRVETQYF.